This T cell receptor beta chain originates from a study of blood T cell repertoires in COVID-19. This clone came up a few times. The study assigned cohorts using participant-reported clinical history. The method was immunoSEQ multiplex PCR; TCRdb's version includes in-frame clones alone and lacks a portion of them. The sample holds 200,000 to 300,000 clones; approximately 90% are singletons and the top ten take 2.6%. This CDR3 is built from 13 residues. CDR1 SNHLY and CDR2 FYNNEI come from the germline V gene. The junction had 6 bases not matched to a gene; V was cut back by 8 bases and J by 6 bases. The sequence was obtained from a woman aged 25-40 years with acute COVID-19. Material: PBMCs or T cells enriched from blood (not recorded which). The rearrangement links TRBV2 to TRBJ1-5, with TRBD1 identical over 8 bases. CDR3 sequence reads: CASGPGGGQPQHF. The CDR3 DNA follows: TGTGCCAGCGGGCCAGGGGGCGGTCAGCCCCAGCATTTT.